A selection of T cell receptor beta chains follows, all from one sample in a study of cytomegalovirus exposure and HLA in healthy donors. Assay: immunoSEQ multiplex PCR; the TCRdb copy retains only in-frame clones and omits some. In the table there are under 200,000 clones, 65% to 80% of which are singletons. Sequencing was carried out using PBMCs. The receptors come from a woman in her 50s in good health and CMV-seropositive. Each CDR3 is given with its conserved first and last residue. The D gene is left open where the match is weak. Size values are once, few and many counts, or a class for expanded clones, and some rows have none.

cdr3_aa	v_call	d_call	clone_size
CASSLGRKGYTEAFF	TRBV7-6	NA	NA
CASSREGAGTGELFF	TRBV27	NA	NA
CASRASGGLNYGYTF	TRBV6-5	NA	NA
CASTPFRGSGGAIGKTDTQYF	TRBV19	TRBD2	NA
CASSRSVGDGYTF	TRBV6-5	NA	NA
CASSRDRYNSPLHF	TRBV2	TRBD1	NA
CASSETEAITEAFF	TRBV2	NA	NA
CASTQPDRRNEKLFF	TRBV27	NA	NA
CATSSDRGSQPQHF	TRBV15	TRBD1	NA
CASSLALGQAFHEQYF	TRBV7-9	TRBD1	NA
CASSLLGAGGAFEQYF	TRBV5-1	TRBD1	NA
CASSPRTGGNNQPQHF	TRBV19	TRBD1	NA
CSARDSYDTPLHF	TRBV29-1	NA	NA
CASSRSSGGYTF	TRBV6-1	NA	once
CASSDWSSADTQYF	TRBV14	NA	NA
CASSRTGTRENYGYTF	TRBV7-9	NA	NA
CASSVGDRVGEQYF	TRBV9	TRBD1	NA
CASSLRPQPNTEAFF	TRBV5-1	NA	NA
CASSERAGAYGYTF	TRBV25-1	NA	NA
CASSQGTSGFGQYF	TRBV4-2	TRBD2	NA
CASSLEPGPGNTIYF	TRBV5-1	NA	NA
CASSPRSGEEEKLFF	TRBV18	NA	NA
CASGTRGYQPQHF	TRBV6-6	NA	NA
CASSFSGTRGGNQPQHF	TRBV19	NA	NA
CASSQGARQPQHF	TRBV19	TRBD1	once
CASSGDRDRGFAPLHF	TRBV9	TRBD1	NA
CASRPGTTTTNEKLFF	TRBV10-2	NA	NA
CATKPGVHNEQFF	TRBV6-1	NA	NA
CASSREGGSETQYF	TRBV6-5	NA	few
CASSQPDRDLQPQHF	TRBV4-1	TRBD1	NA
CASSLFGPNSPLHF	TRBV27	NA	NA
CASSPGTSRGELFF	TRBV7-3	TRBD2	NA
CASSTSGQTYGYPF	TRBV19	TRBD1	few
CASSASTSDQETQYF	TRBV9	TRBD2	once
CASSQATALNTEAFF	TRBV4-2	NA	few
CASSPPEGGTQYF	TRBV18	NA	NA
CASTPHGTGVGQPQHF	TRBV2	TRBD1	NA
CASAPPRTRTYEQYF	TRBV12-5	NA	NA
CASSLQSGGAFNEQFF	TRBV7-2	TRBD2	NA
CASSVPGRTEAFF	TRBV6-1	NA	NA